These 16 T cell receptor beta chains share one sample of origin, sequenced in a study of Tregs in tolerant kidney transplant recipients. Only in-frame clones appear in the TCRdb table, and some are missing; sequencing was by immunoSEQ multiplex PCR. Of 100,000 to 130,000 clones listed, 85% to 90% were seen once; the top ten hold 0.34%. Sample: CD4+ T cells from blood, taken before the transplant. Receptors were obtained from a human donor who received a combined kidney and bone marrow transplant.

This rearrangement joins TRBV16 to TRBJ1-2; a possible D gene is TRBD1 (6 bases). Germline V gene data show CDR1 as KGHSY and CDR2 as FQNENV. The CDR3 is 15 amino acids. Trimming shortened V by 0 bases and J by 3 bases, and 11 bases separated the two germline ends. The CDR3 nucleotides read TGTGCCAGCAGCCAATCAGACTGGACAGACTATGGCTACACCTTC. Its translation: CASSQSDWTDYGYTF.

This clone has only one observation. CDR3 sequence reads: CASSRDQETQYF. Here the CDR3 DNA reads TGTGCCAGTAGCCGAGATCAAGAGACCCAGTACTTC. V is TRBV19 and J is TRBJ2-5, with D unclear. CDR1 is LNHDA and CDR2 is SQIVND in the germline V gene (reference sequence). The V gene lost 6 bases and the J gene lost 2 bases, with 7 bases spanning the gap. The CDR3 totals 12 residues.

The chain links TRBV11-2 to TRBJ2-6, with 7 bases lining up with TRBD1. This CDR3 spans 16 amino acids. The junction had 6 bases not matched to a gene; V was cut back by 5 bases and J by 2 bases. Germline CDR1 SGHAT, CDR2 FQNNGV. The CDR3 loop is CASSAPGTAGANVLTF. Here the CDR3 DNA reads TGTGCCAGCAGCGCCCCAGGGACAGCTGGGGCCAACGTCCTGACTTTC.

The chain combines TRBV5-1 with TRBJ1-2; 11 nucleotides agree with TRBD1. J was trimmed by 3 bases and V by 4 bases; bases with no gene match: 5. The CDR3 contains 15 residues. Germline V lookup: CDR1 SGHRS, CDR2 YFSETQ. The CDR3 DNA follows: TGCGCCAGCAGCCGCGGGGACAGGGGGGACTATGGCTACACCTTC. It encodes CASSRGDRGDYGYTF.

This chain joins TRBV5-4 and TRBJ2-5; 8 nucleotides align to TRBD2. The junction had 8 bases not matched to a gene; V was cut back by 7 bases and J by 0 bases. This CDR3 contains 15 residues. CDR1 SGHNT and CDR2 YYREEE come from the germline V gene (reference sequence). The CDR3 is CASGAGGLYQETQYF. CDR3 bases: TGTGCCAGCGGCGCGGGGGGCTTGTACCAAGAGACCCAGTACTTC.

The chain links TRBV4-2 to TRBJ1-2; possibly TRBD1 for D (5 bases). The CDR3 extends over 15 amino acids. The germline gives CDR1 LGHNA, CDR2 YNFKEQ. Deletions cut 0 bases from V and 4 bases from J, with 12 bases between. The CDR3 DNA follows: TGTGCCAGCAGCCAAGATAGTACAGGCCTCTATGGCTACACCTTC. This gives the protein CASSQDSTGLYGYTF.

The V call is TRBV2, the J call TRBJ2-5; possible D gene TRBD2, 6 bases. Germline lookup yields CDR1 SNHLY and CDR2 FYNNEI. The CDR3 has 13 amino acids. V lost 7 bases, J lost 1 base, and 10 bases lay in between. CDR3 protein: CASMRDVQETQYF. The CDR3 coding sequence is TGTGCCAGCATGCGGGACGTCCAAGAGACCCAGTACTTC.

The chain carries TRBV6-5 and TRBJ1-5; TRBD1 agrees at 11 bases. The CDR3 spans 15 residues. V lost 6 bases and J lost 8; bases outside the gene matches: 9. Germline V CDR1 and CDR2: MNHEY, SVGAGI. The CDR3 region is CASRRGQGDLEPQHF. The DNA for the CDR3 is TGTGCCAGCAGGCGGGGACAGGGGGATTTGGAGCCCCAGCATTTT.

This clone has a handful of counts. The chain combines TRBV6-5 with TRBJ1-6; weak D call: TRBD1 (5 bases). V was shortened by 2 bases and J by 6 bases, with 14 bases between the two germline ends. The CDR3 runs 16 residues. From germline, CDR1 is MNHEY and CDR2 SVGAGI. This CDR3 reads CASSYIPGLSNSPLHF. CDR3 sequence (DNA): TGTGCCAGCAGTTACATTCCGGGACTCAGTAATTCACCCCTCCACTTT.

This rearrangement joins TRBV6-6 to TRBJ1-6; D remains ambiguous. Looked up from germline, CDR1 is MNHNY and CDR2 is SVGAGI (reference sequence). V was cut by 5 bases and J by 0 bases, with 5 bases left in between. The CDR3 has 14 residues. The DNA for the CDR3 is TGTGCCAGCAGTATCAGCTCCTATAATTCACCCCTCCACTTT. As protein: CASSISSYNSPLHF.

Only one count was recorded for this clone. V and J are TRBV7-8 and TRBJ1-4; perhaps TRBD1 as D (5 bases). CDR3 length equals 18 residues. Germline CDR1 SGHVS, CDR2 FQNEAQ. Trimming cost V 5 bases and J 5 bases, with 24 bases left between them. The DNA for the CDR3 is TGTGCCAGCAGCACTAACCCCCAGCGTGACAGAGGAAATGAAAAACTGTTTTTT. This translates into CASSTNPQRDRGNEKLFF.

The rearrangement joins TRBV12-2 to TRBJ2-7; TRBD2, the D gene given by the table, was not confirmed from the DNA. TRBV12-2 is designated a pseudogene. The CDR3 contains 16 residues. The CDR3 DNA reads TGTGCAAGTCGCTTAAGGACGGTGAGGCCCTGGAGGCGGCAGTACTTC. Translating gives CASRLRTVRPWRRQYF.

This clone appeared once. J is TRBJ1-2 and V is TRBV19; D might be TRBD1 (5 bases). CDR1 and CDR2 (germline): LNHDA, SQIVND (reference sequence). Trimming shortened V by 7 bases and J by 4 bases, and 16 bases separated the two germline ends. The CDR3 length is 14 residues. CDR3 coding DNA: TGTGCCAGTACCCCCCGGCAGGGAACCTATGGCTACACCTTC. The encoded protein is CASTPRQGTYGYTF.

The chain employs TRBV2 and TRBJ1-2; 8 positions agree with TRBD1. This CDR3 contains 12 residues. After removal of 6 bases from V and 8 bases from J, the junction contained 5 bases not matched to a gene. The germline V gene has CDR1 SNHLY and CDR2 FYNNEI. CDR3 coding DNA: TGTGCCAGCAGGAGGACAGGGCGGGGCTACACCTTC. Translation gives CASRRTGRGYTF.

The V call is TRBV4-1, the J call TRBJ1-6, with D perhaps matching TRBD1 (6 bases). V gave up 4 bases and J gave up 4 bases, with 17 bases separating them. The CDR3 has 17 amino acids. Germline CDR1 and CDR2: MGHRA and YSYEKL. This chain's CDR3 is CASSPPQQGPYNSPLHF. CDR3 bases: TGCGCCAGCAGCCCACCACAACAGGGACCATATAATTCACCCCTCCACTTT.

The count of this clone is one. The rearrangement joins TRBV7-8 to TRBJ2-3, with a possible D match to TRBD2 (5 bases). V was pared by 5 bases and J by 2 bases, with 14 bases between. The CDR3 consists of 15 residues. Germline V gives CDR1 SGHVS, CDR2 FQNEAQ. DNA for the CDR3: TGTGCCAGCAGCCATTCGCTAGCAGTCACAGATACGCAGTATTTT. It codes for CASSHSLAVTDTQYF.